Listed below are T cell receptor beta chains from one sample, sequenced in a study of persistence of HIV-infected CD4 T cells. TCRdb's table, derived via immunoSEQ multiplex PCR, lists solely in-frame clones and lacks some. The sample has roughly 41,000 clones, about 91% seen once. Antigens of these TCRs are unknown. The sample consisted of CD4+ T cells sorted from PBMCs after roughly 17-hour stimulation, taken from a patient who received antiretroviral therapy. These TCRs come from an adult man with HIV who was CMV-seropositive. Both conserved end residues are part of each CDR3.

v_call,j_call,cdr3_aa
TRBV2,TRBJ2-7,CASSETTYEQYF
TRBV6-1,TRBJ1-5,CASSEAGIVQPQHF
TRBV6-5,TRBJ1-1,CASSYSSRNTEAFF
TRBV30,TRBJ1-2,CAWNVGGSAGYTF
TRBV29-1,TRBJ2-2,CSVWQGGTGELFF
TRBV7-2,TRBJ1-6,CASLFRQGADSPLHF
TRBV19,TRBJ1-1,CASSTAGGVMNTEAFF
TRBV4-2,TRBJ2-3,CATRGDTQYF
TRBV5-1,TRBJ1-1,CASNPVALSTEAFF
TRBV6-1,TRBJ1-3,CASSEGAGSGNTIYF
TRBV12-3/TRBV12-4,TRBJ1-2,CASSPDRLFGYTF
TRBV7-3,TRBJ2-3,CASSSSGRSSTDTQYF
TRBV27,TRBJ1-1,CASSSRDRSNTEAFF
TRBV27,TRBJ1-2,CASSPQPTTQGPNYGYTF
TRBV9,TRBJ1-1,CASRPDGVNTEAFF
TRBV5-6,TRBJ2-4,CASSLMGLAKNIQYF
TRBV7-4,TRBJ1-1,CASSLSSYRDRDTEAFF
TRBV28,TRBJ1-4,CASSPGTSIWEKLFF
TRBV7-2,TRBJ2-7,CASSLGLAAGEQYF
TRBV6-2/TRBV6-3,TRBJ2-2,CASSYYPWGNTGELFF
TRBV4-2,TRBJ1-6,CASSQEGRNYNSPLHF
TRBV7-2,TRBJ1-4,CASKSGGFNEKLFF
TRBV11-1,TRBJ2-2,CASSLAGRQVNTGELFF
TRBV4-1,TRBJ2-3,CASSQHQLPADTQYF
TRBV19,TRBJ2-3,CASSFGGGAFDTQYF
TRBV9,TRBJ1-6,CASSVSSQGGYPLHF
TRBV4-2,TRBJ1-4,CASSQGPQSNEKLFF
TRBV28,TRBJ1-1,CASSVPMPQAFF
TRBV5-5,TRBJ2-2,CASSLGPGELFF
TRBV9,TRBJ2-3,CASSPLSGLYTQYF
TRBV28,TRBJ2-1,CASITSGGSYNEQFF
TRBV7-9,TRBJ2-7,CASSLVGMTGSYEQYF
TRBV4-1,TRBJ2-4,CASRAGQGSGIQYF
TRBV28,TRBJ1-3,CASSLHPQVVSGNTIYF
TRBV10-3,TRBJ1-1,CAIKGQDRGLNAFF
TRBV3-1/TRBV3-2,TRBJ1-2,CASSQGNLDGYTF
TRBV6-1,TRBJ1-1,CASSLDRNTEAFF
TRBV18,TRBJ2-7,CASQPDGYEQYF
TRBV30,TRBJ1-5,CAWCQGQGNQPQHF
TRBV27,TRBJ1-5,CASSKQGAKQPQHF
TRBV3-1/TRBV3-2,TRBJ1-5,CASSRGGGNQPQHF
TRBV5-1,TRBJ1-6,CASSLGRDSPLHF
TRBV6-5,TRBJ1-1,CASRPGQENTEAFF
TRBV10-1,TRBJ2-7,CASSIGTSYEQYF
TRBV6-6,TRBJ2-7,CASSLDTRSYEQYF
TRBV5-1,TRBJ1-6,CASSLVGENSPLHF